This T cell receptor beta chain was documented in a study of T cell changes during pregnancy in multiple sclerosis. V dropped 3 bases and J dropped 0; count of bases not matched to a gene: 5. The CDR3 is made up of 15 amino acids. Germline CDR1 MDHEN, CDR2 SYDVKM. Here immunoSEQ multiplex PCR was the method, and the copy in TCRdb shows in-frame clones only, minus some. In the table there are more than 80,000 clones, under 95% of which are singletons. This clone was seen just once. The gene calls are TRBV28 and TRBJ2-7, with 7 nucleotides matching TRBD1. The sample consisted of peripheral blood, taken after pregnancy. The sequence was collected from a female donor with multiple sclerosis, enrolled in a pregnancy study. The CDR3: CASSFGTDPSYEQYF. DNA for the CDR3: TGTGCCAGCAGTTTCGGGACAGACCCCTCCTACGAGCAGTACTTC.